Each of the 31 T cell receptor beta chains below was sequenced from the same sample in a study of spatial heterogeneity in lung cancer. TCRdb passed the 5' RACE reads through MiXCR, listing each CDR3 protein once. There are over 50,000 distinct CDR3 sequences in the sample; nearly 6.5% occur only once, and approximately 15% lies in the top ten. The time point: sample taken at primary tumor resection. The specimen was PBMCs, collected at surgery. These receptors were obtained from a female donor with early-stage non-small cell lung cancer.

CDR3 protein: CASSLEGGNGYTF. The CDR3 coding sequence is TGTGCCAGCAGTTTAGAGGGGGGAAATGGCTACACCTTC. J is TRBJ1-2 and V is TRBV28; a possible D gene is TRBD1 (6 bases). CDR1 is MDHEN, CDR2 SYDVKM, per germline. The CDR3 contains 13 residues. The V and J ends lost 2 bases and 6 bases respectively, with 10 bases between them.

This clonotype was observed many times. V is TRBV2 and J is TRBJ2-3, with TRBD2 identical over 7 bases. The germline V gene has CDR1 SNHLY and CDR2 FYNNEI. V was clipped by 5 bases and J by 5 bases; unmatched bases: 10. The CDR3 is 15 amino acids. As DNA, the CDR3 is TGTGCCAGCAGTCAGCGGGGCGGGAGTGGAGATACGCAGTATTTT. It translates to CASSQRGGSGDTQYF. The full variable domain, rest sourced from reference TRBV2 and TRBJ2-3, is EPEVTQTPSHQVTQMGQEVILRCVPISNHLYFYWYRQILGQKVEFLVSFYNNEISEKSEIFDDQFSVERPDGSNFTLKIRSTKLEDSAMYFCASSQRGGSGDTQYFGPGTRLTVL.

At least ten counts were recorded for this clonotype. The rearrangement links TRBV7-6 to TRBJ1-1; no definite D call. V lost 4 bases to trimming and J lost 0 bases, with 9 bases between them. The V gene's germline CDR1 is SGHVS and CDR2 FNYEAQ. The CDR3 spans 14 residues. The CDR3 is CASSSARMNTEAFF. Written as DNA, the CDR3 is TGTGCCAGCAGCTCCGCACGGATGAACACTGAAGCTTTCTTT.

A few counts support this clonotype. The CDR3, as DNA: TGCAGCGTTGAGAGTGAGGGGCACGGGGAGCTGTTTTTT. Translation gives CSVESEGHGELFF. The chain is built from TRBV29-1 and TRBJ2-2, with D perhaps TRBD1 or TRBD2 (5 bases each). The CDR3 runs to 13 residues. Trimming took off 3 bases at V and 7 bases at J, with 12 bases between the two ends. Germline CDR1 SQVTM, CDR2 ANQGSEA.

This clonotype was counted ten times or more. The CDR3 protein is CASSFWTGSRGGYTF. The CDR3 DNA sequence: TGTGCCAGCAGTTTTTGGACAGGCTCTCGGGGTGGCTACACCTTC. The V call is TRBV28, the J call TRBJ1-2; 7 nucleotides match TRBD1. Per the germline V gene, CDR1 is MDHEN and CDR2 is SYDVKM. CDR3 size: 15 residues. The trim removed 3 bases at V and 7 bases at J, leaving 11 bases unmatched.

This clonotype was recorded at least ten times. V and J are TRBV18 and TRBJ2-1; TRBD2 is a possible D gene (6 bases). The CDR3 extends over 16 amino acids. Germline V lookup: CDR1 KGHSH, CDR2 LQKENI. The V and J ends lost 4 bases and 0 bases respectively, with 13 bases between them. The CDR3 DNA sequence: TGTGCCAGCTCACGGAGGGACTCGAGCTCCTACAATGAGCAGTTCTTC. This codes for CASSRRDSSSYNEQFF.

The sample holds many counts of this clonotype. The chain employs TRBV10-3 and TRBJ2-7; D gene ambiguous. The CDR3 is 12 amino acids. V lost 3 bases, J lost 6 bases, and 9 bases lay in between. Looked up from germline, CDR1 is ENHRY and CDR2 is SYGVKD. CDR3 protein: CAISDDRSEQYV. In DNA form, the CDR3 reads TGTGCCATCAGTGATGACCGGTCCGAGCAGTACGTC.

This clonotype came up many times. The genes are TRBV5-5 and TRBJ2-7; D call uncertain. CDR1 and CDR2 (germline): SGHKS, YYEKEE (reference sequence). V was clipped by 3 bases and J by 5 bases, with 12 bases between them. CDR3 length equals 13 residues. CDR3 sequence: CASSWTWGDEQYV. As DNA, the CDR3 is TGTGCCAGCAGCTGGACCTGGGGTGACGAGCAGTACGTC.

The sample holds many counts of this clonotype. This rearrangement joins TRBV24-1 to TRBJ2-1, with no clear D. This CDR3 spans 13 amino acids. Germline lookup yields CDR1 KGHDR and CDR2 SFDVKD. V was trimmed by 9 bases and J by 8 bases, leaving 16 bases between them. CDR3: CATLDAMGDEQFF. The CDR3 DNA is TGTGCCACCCTGGACGCCATGGGCGATGAGCAGTTCTTC.

The table lists this clonotype with many counts. The rearrangement uses TRBV7-9 and TRBJ2-5; no reliable D call. Deletions cut 5 bases from V and 2 bases from J, with 12 bases between. The CDR3 covers 14 residues. Germline values: CDR1 SEHNR, CDR2 FQNEAQ (reference sequence). The CDR3 spells CASSLDLPQETQYF. The CDR3 bases are TGTGCCAGCAGCCTAGATCTACCACAAGAGACCCAGTACTTC. The entire variable domain, with the rest obtained from reference TRBV7-9 and TRBJ2-5, is as follows: DTGVSQNPRHKITKRGQNVTFRCDPISEHNRLYWYRQTLGQGPEFLTYFQNEAQLEKSRLLSDRFSAERPKGSFSTLEIQRTEQGDSAMYLCASSLDLPQETQYFGPGTRLLVL.

Ten or more counts support this clonotype. This chain connects TRBV10-3 to TRBJ1-3; D unresolved. V lost 6 bases, J lost 3 bases, and 15 bases lay in between. The CDR3 consists of 15 residues. Germline loops: CDR1 ENHRY, CDR2 SYGVKD. The CDR3 DNA sequence: TGTGCCATCAGCGGGGAAACCTCTTTTGGAAACACCATATATTTT. It specifies CAISGETSFGNTIYF.

Only a few counts were recorded for this clonotype. The V and J genes are TRBV6-1 and TRBJ2-7; D gene unclear. The CDR3 length is 13 residues. With 6 bases removed from V and 1 base from J, the gap between germline ends came to 10 bases. Germline loops: CDR1 MNHNS, CDR2 SASEGT. The CDR3 DNA is TGTGCCAGCAGCCTAGACTTTTCCTACGAGCAGTACTTC. Its translation is CASSLDFSYEQYF.

This clonotype was observed at least ten times. The J gene is TRBJ1-1, the V gene TRBV29-1, with TRBD1 matching over 7 bases. The germline CDR1 and CDR2 sequences are SQVTM and ANQGSEA. CDR3 size: 16 residues. V gave up 4 bases and J gave up 1 base; unmatched junction bases: 12. The CDR3 here is CSVARQGWGENTEAFF. The CDR3 coding sequence is TGCAGCGTTGCCCGACAGGGTTGGGGGGAGAACACTGAAGCTTTCTTT.

The V and J genes are TRBV20-1 and TRBJ2-3; TRBD2 aligns across 7 bases. The V gene end was trimmed by 6 bases and the J gene end by 2 bases; junction bases not matched to a gene: 11. Germline assignment: CDR1 DFQATT and CDR2 SNEGSKA (reference sequence). The CDR3 covers 15 residues. CDR3 protein: CSARGYQRYTDTQYF. In nucleotides, the CDR3 is TGCAGTGCGCGGGGGTACCAGCGTTACACAGATACGCAGTATTTT.

This clonotype has a count of ten or more. For the CDR3, the DNA is TGTGCCAGCAGTCTAGAGCGGGAGGATGGAGAGACCCAGTACTTC. It encodes CASSLEREDGETQYF. The V gene is TRBV11-2, the J gene TRBJ2-5; 9 bases map to TRBD2. With 6 bases clipped from V and 4 bases from J, the junction kept 9 bases outside the gene matches. The CDR3 is made up of 15 amino acids. The germline gives CDR1 SGHAT, CDR2 FQNNGV.

This clonotype was picked up many times. The V call is TRBV28, the J call TRBJ1-5; no clear D. V was clipped by 2 bases and J by 1 base, with 6 bases between them. This CDR3 is built from 14 residues. Germline V gene sequence: CDR1 MDHEN, CDR2 SYDVKM. The CDR3 nucleotides are TGTGCCAGCAGTTTAGGGGAAAGCAATCAGCCCCAGCATTTT. It translates to CASSLGESNQPQHF. The variable domain in full, with the rest retrieved from reference TRBV28 and TRBJ1-5, is DVKVTQSSRYLVKRTGEKVFLECVQDMDHENMFWYRQDPGLGLRLIYFSYDVKMKEKGDIPEGYSVSREKKERFSLILESASTNQTSMYLCASSLGESNQPQHFGDGTRLSIL.

This clonotype was seen ten or more times. The CDR3 loop is CASSVAGQGTGSGNTIYF. The CDR3 nucleotides are TGTGCCAGCAGCGTAGCGGGACAGGGGACGGGGTCTGGAAACACCATATATTTT. The V and J genes are TRBV9 and TRBJ1-3, with TRBD1 identical over 10 bases. J was trimmed by 1 base and V by 0 bases; bases with no gene match: 7. The CDR3 consists of 18 residues. The germline CDR1 and CDR2 sequences are SGDLS and YYNGEE.

In this sample, this clonotype turned up many times. This chain joins TRBV6-5 and TRBJ2-2; weak D call: TRBD1 (5 bases). Germline-derived CDR1 and CDR2 are MNHEY and SVGAGI. The CDR3 runs 17 residues. Trimming stripped 2 bases from V and 1 base from J, with 14 bases between. CDR3 in DNA: TGTGCCAGCAGTTACCCTCCCCCAGGGAAGAACACCGGGGAGCTGTTTTTT. Its protein product is CASSYPPPGKNTGELFF.

V is TRBV7-3 and J is TRBJ1-1, with 7 bases lining up with TRBD1. This CDR3 is 17 amino acids long. The V gene end was trimmed by 0 bases and the J gene end by 0 bases; junction bases not matched to a gene: 7. Germline CDR1 and CDR2: SGHTA and FQGTGA. CDR3 amino acids: CASSLTGSGTVNTEAFF. Written as DNA, the CDR3 is TGTGCCAGCAGCTTAACGGGCTCCGGGACAGTGAACACTGAAGCTTTCTTT.

The table lists this clonotype with a few counts. The V call is TRBV7-6, the J call TRBJ1-5; weak D call: TRBD1 (5 bases). The CDR3 totals 14 residues. Germline V gene sequence: CDR1 SGHVS, CDR2 FNYEAQ. Trimming took 5 bases from V and 6 from J, leaving 14 bases between them. In DNA, the CDR3 is TGTGCCAGCAGCCTCGACGGGGGGGGTCAGCCCCAGCATTTT. It translates to CASSLDGGGQPQHF. The whole variable domain, filled in from reference TRBV7-6 and TRBJ1-5, reads GAGVSQSPRYKVTKRGQDVALRCDPISGHVSLYWYRQALGQGPEFLTYFNYEAQQDKSGLPNDRFSAERPEGSISTLTIQRTEQRDSAMYRCASSLDGGGQPQHFGDGTRLSIL.

Ten or more counts support this clonotype. The chain has TRBV3-1 and TRBJ1-3; no firm D call. CDR3 length: 18 residues. CDR1 and CDR2 from the germline V gene are LGHDT and YNNKEL (reference sequence). Trimming shortened V by 3 bases and J by 0 bases, and 18 bases separated the two germline ends. Here the CDR3 DNA reads TGTGCCAGCAGCCATGCCCGGCGCGGCTTAAGCTCTGGAAACACCATATATTTT. It translates to CASSHARRGLSSGNTIYF.

This clonotype showed up many times. The rearrangement uses TRBV12-3 or TRBV12-4 and TRBJ1-3; D unresolved. V shed 6 bases and J shed 6 bases, with 6 bases lying between them. The CDR3 runs 11 residues. The CDR3 DNA follows: TGTGCCAGCAGCTCCCTAAACACCATATATTTT. Translation gives CASSSLNTIYF.

This clonotype turned up a few times. The rearrangement links TRBV2 to TRBJ2-2; 8 bases match TRBD1. V gave up 6 bases and J gave up 5 bases; unmatched junction bases: 8. Looked up from germline, CDR1 is SNHLY and CDR2 is FYNNEI. The CDR3 is 15 amino acids. The CDR3 loop is CASSATGGGTGELFF. CDR3 coding DNA: TGTGCCAGCAGCGCCACAGGGGGAGGAACCGGGGAGCTGTTTTTT.

For this clonotype: One end of the junction varies from germline; a read error may be responsible. This rearrangement joins TRBV20-1 to TRBJ1-1, with a weak D call TRBD1 (5 bases). The CDR3 runs to 14 residues. Germline assignment: CDR1 DFQATT and CDR2 SNEGSKA (reference sequence). This CDR3 reads CSVSGESSGTEVFF. CDR3 nucleotides: TGCAGTGTGTCGGGGGAGAGTAGCGGCACTGAAGTTTTCTTT.

This clonotype was observed a handful of times. The chain recombines TRBV7-9 with TRBJ1-3; D gene unclear. Germline V CDR1 and CDR2: SEHNR, FQNEAQ (reference sequence). V dropped 1 base and J dropped 4 bases, with 14 bases sitting between them. The CDR3 is made up of 16 amino acids. CDR3 coding DNA: TGTGCCAGCAGCTTAGGTGACACCCTGGCCGGAAACACCATATATTTT. Protein product: CASSLGDTLAGNTIYF. The whole variable domain, filled in from reference TRBV7-9 and TRBJ1-3, reads DTGVSQNPRHKITKRGQNVTFRCDPISEHNRLYWYRQTLGQGPEFLTYFQNEAQLEKSRLLSDRFSAERPKGSFSTLEIQRTEQGDSAMYLCASSLGDTLAGNTIYFGEGSWLTVV.

This clonotype was recorded a few times. The gene calls are TRBV11-2 and TRBJ2-4; no definite D call. The CDR3 totals 12 residues. Looked up from germline, CDR1 is SGHAT and CDR2 is FQNNGV. The V end lost 5 bases, the J end lost 13 bases, and 15 bases lay between the germline ends. CDR3 bases: TGTGCCAGCAGCGCCAACGCCGTAGAGCAGTACTTC. This codes for CASSANAVEQYF.

This clonotype appeared many times. The V and J genes are TRBV20-1 and TRBJ1-1; tentatively, D is TRBD1 (6 bases). CDR1 and CDR2 from the germline V gene are DFQATT and SNEGSKA (reference sequence). The CDR3 is made up of 13 amino acids. The V and J ends lost 3 bases and 1 base respectively, with 9 bases between them. The CDR3 region has the DNA TGCAGTGCTAGGGGGACAAAGAACACTGAAGCTTTCTTT. Protein product: CSARGTKNTEAFF.

This clonotype was detected many times. The chain links TRBV7-9 to TRBJ1-5; tentative D call: TRBD1 (6 bases). V lost 5 bases and J 3 bases, leaving 14 bases between the germline ends. The CDR3 extends over 15 amino acids. CDR1 SEHNR and CDR2 FQNEAQ come from the germline V gene (reference sequence). This CDR3 is CASSPGGGINQPQHF. In DNA form, the CDR3 reads TGTGCCAGCAGCCCTGGTGGGGGCATCAATCAGCCCCAGCATTTT.

This clonotype showed up many times. This chain joins TRBV29-1 and TRBJ2-1; D may be TRBD1 (6 bases). CDR1 is SQVTM, CDR2 ANQGSEA, per germline. This CDR3 spans 12 amino acids. V shed 6 bases and J shed 9 bases, with 15 bases lying between them. CDR3 sequence: CSVQPQGTEQFF. In DNA, the CDR3 is TGCAGCGTCCAGCCACAGGGAACTGAGCAGTTCTTC.

This clonotype has ten or more counts. J is TRBJ1-5 and V is TRBV6-1, with a possible D match to TRBD1 (5 bases). V gave up 3 bases and J gave up 2 bases, with 14 bases separating them. In germline, CDR1 is MNHNS, CDR2 SASEGT. The CDR3 extends over 16 amino acids. The CDR3 sequence: CASSDLQRGGNQPQHF. Written as DNA, the CDR3 is TGTGCCAGCAGTGATCTCCAGAGAGGGGGCAATCAGCCCCAGCATTTT.

This clonotype appeared many times. The chain carries TRBV7-9 and TRBJ2-7; D ambiguous. V lost 4 bases and J 4 bases, leaving 11 bases between the germline ends. The CDR3 loop spans 13 amino acids. Germline assignment: CDR1 SEHNR and CDR2 FQNEAQ (reference sequence). The CDR3 is CASSSPPEYEQYV. CDR3 nucleotides: TGTGCCAGCAGCTCCCCCCCGGAGTACGAGCAGTACGTC.